These 32 T cell receptor beta chains were sequenced from one sample in a study of T cells after yellow fever vaccination. TCRdb reprocessed the 5' RACE reads with MiXCR, giving one entry per CDR3 protein. The repertoire includes some 350,000 distinct CDR3 sequences, approximately 4% of them detected once, and 20% to 25% sits in the top ten. The sequenced sample was PBMCs, obtained 5 days after the yellow fever booster vaccination. Receptor source: a man between 18 and 29 years old who received the YFV17D yellow fever vaccine.

The rearrangement joins TRBV7-9 to TRBJ2-3, with a tentative D call TRBD2 (8 bases). The CDR3 runs 17 residues. Germline CDR1 and CDR2: SEHNR and FQNEAQ (reference sequence). Trimming took 2 bases from V and 2 from J, leaving 17 bases between them. CDR3 loop: CASSLRGGQRFTDTQYF. In DNA form, the CDR3 reads TGTGCCAGCAGCTTACGGGGGGGACAGAGGTTCACAGATACGCAGTATTTT.

This clonotype appeared once. This sequence may be a read error, since a much larger clone differs from it by one base. The chain joins TRBV5-1 to TRBJ2-1; 10 nucleotides agree with TRBD2. Germline CDR1 and CDR2: SGHRS and YFSETQ. The CDR3 sequence is 15 residues long. Here the CDR3 reads CASSPGLAGVNELFF. CDR3 DNA sequence: TGCGCCAGCAGCCCTGGGCTAGCGGGGGTCAATGAGCTGTTCTTC.

The chain couples TRBV19 to TRBJ1-6; no firm D call. This CDR3 contains 12 residues. Deletions cut 3 bases from V and 7 bases from J, with 4 bases between. Per germline, CDR1 LNHDA and CDR2 SQIVND (reference sequence). DNA for the CDR3: TGTGCCAGTAGTATGGAGAATTCACCCCTCCACTTT. It specifies CASSMENSPLHF.

The chain combines TRBV4-3 with TRBJ2-1, with a possible D match to TRBD2 (7 bases). CDR1 is LGHNA, CDR2 YSLEER, per germline. Trimming left V 4 bases short and J 6 bases short, with 13 bases between. The CDR3 is 14 amino acids. This chain's CDR3 is CASSLRGGGNEQFF. As DNA, the CDR3 is TGCGCCAGCAGCCTAAGGGGGGGGGGCAATGAGCAGTTCTTC.

V and J are TRBV10-3 and TRBJ1-2, with a weak D call TRBD1 (5 bases). Germline-derived CDR1 and CDR2 are ENHRY and SYGVKD. V was clipped by 2 bases and J by 8 bases, with 15 bases between them. There are 14 residues in the CDR3. The CDR3 spells CAISEPGRSEGYTF. Written as DNA, the CDR3 is TGTGCCATCAGTGAGCCAGGGAGGAGCGAAGGCTACACCTTC.

In this sample, this clonotype turned up many times. The genes are TRBV7-9 and TRBJ2-4; TRBD2 agrees at 7 bases. The CDR3 sequence is 15 residues long. Germline V gene data show CDR1 as SEHNR and CDR2 as FQNEAQ (reference sequence). The junction had 9 bases not matched to a gene; V was cut back by 5 bases and J by 5 bases. CDR3 DNA: TGTGCCAGCAGCCCCTCGGGGGGAGGGGAAAACATTCAGTACTTC. As protein: CASSPSGGGENIQYF.

This clonotype appeared a few times. The rearrangement links TRBV10-3 to TRBJ1-1; D is unclear. The CDR3 loop spans 13 amino acids. CDR1 is ENHRY, CDR2 SYGVKD, per germline. Trimming cost V 3 bases and J 4 bases, with 9 bases left between them. CDR3 DNA: TGTGCCATCAGTGATCGGGGTCCCACTGAAGCTTTCTTT. It specifies CAISDRGPTEAFF.

The rearrangement joins TRBV7-6 to TRBJ1-2; D gene uncertain. The V and J ends lost 3 bases and 8 bases respectively, with 13 bases between them. CDR3 size: 13 residues. The germline CDR1 and CDR2 sequences are SGHVS and FNYEAQ. CDR3 residues: CASSFLAGEGYTF. In DNA, the CDR3 is TGTGCCAGCAGCTTTCTAGCAGGCGAGGGCTACACCTTC.

The chain carries TRBV6-6 and TRBJ1-3, with TRBD1 identical over 7 bases. This CDR3 has 16 residues. The V segment lost 5 bases and the J segment 2 bases; nucleotides outside the gene matches: 9. The germline CDR1 and CDR2 sequences are MNHNY and SVGAGI (reference sequence). The CDR3 DNA is TGTGCCAGCAGTGGAACCGGGACAGCGGCTGGAAACACCATATATTTT. The encoded protein is CASSGTGTAAGNTIYF.

This clonotype has at least ten counts. The genes are TRBV12-5 and TRBJ2-2; a weak D match, TRBD1 (5 bases). V was pared by 0 bases and J by 5 bases, with 10 bases between. CDR1 LGHNT and CDR2 FRNRAP come from the germline V gene. This CDR3 has 15 residues. Here the CDR3 DNA reads TGTGCTAGTGGTTTGGTACTGCAGGGTACCGGGGAGCTGTTTTTT. It yields the protein CASGLVLQGTGELFF.

This clonotype was picked up many times. DNA of the CDR3: TGTGCCAGCAGCGTAGAACCAGGGGCCCAGTCAGCTTTCTTT. It is translated as CASSVEPGAQSAFF. The chain recombines TRBV9 with TRBJ1-1, with TRBD1 as a possible D gene (6 bases). This CDR3 is 14 amino acids long. V gave up 0 bases and J gave up 10 bases, with 16 bases separating them. The germline V gene encodes CDR1 SGDLS and CDR2 YYNGEE.

The chain links TRBV7-6 to TRBJ1-1, with TRBD1 identical over 7 bases. V was clipped by 4 bases and J by 3 bases; unmatched bases: 5. The CDR3 consists of 14 residues. The germline gives CDR1 SGHVS, CDR2 FNYEAQ. The CDR3 DNA is TGTGCCAGCAGCTCGATTGACAGGGACACTGAAGCTTTCTTT. Its translation: CASSSIDRDTEAFF. Full variable domain (missing parts from reference TRBV7-6 and TRBJ1-1): GAGVSQSPRYKVTKRGQDVALRCDPISGHVSLYWYRQALGQGPEFLTYFNYEAQQDKSGLPNDRFSAERPEGSISTLTIQRTEQRDSAMYRCASSSIDRDTEAFFGQGTRLTVV.

This clonotype appeared a few times. The genes are TRBV10-3 and TRBJ2-3, with 7 bases lining up with TRBD1. The trim removed 7 bases at V and 0 bases at J, leaving 7 bases unmatched. Germline CDR1 reads ENHRY; CDR2 reads SYGVKD. The CDR3 totals 15 residues. CDR3 in amino acids: CAIKQGLSSTDTQYF. The DNA of the CDR3 is TGTGCCATCAAACAGGGGCTTTCTAGCACAGATACGCAGTATTTT.

Only a few counts were recorded for this clonotype. The V call is TRBV12-3 or TRBV12-4, the J call TRBJ2-3; 8 bases line up with TRBD2. With 2 bases clipped from V and 2 bases from J, the junction kept 12 bases outside the gene matches. The CDR3 consists of 18 residues. CDR3: CASSLSRGSGGLTDTQYF. CDR3 DNA: TGTGCCAGCAGTTTATCCAGGGGCAGCGGGGGTCTCACAGATACGCAGTATTTT.

This clonotype has at least ten counts. CDR3 loop: CASRRLAGAATDTQYF. CDR3 in DNA: TGTGCCAGCAGACGACTAGCGGGGGCCGCCACAGATACGCAGTATTTT. The chain combines TRBV7-2 with TRBJ2-3, with 12 bases matching TRBD2. J lost 2 bases, V lost 6 bases, and 6 bases had no gene match. The germline gives CDR1 SGHTA, CDR2 FQGNSA. This CDR3 spans 16 amino acids. Full variable domain (rest looked up from reference TRBV7-2 and TRBJ2-3): GAGVSQSPSNKVTEKGKDVELRCDPISGHTALYWYRQSLGQGLEFLIYFQGNSAPDKSGLPSDRFSAERTGGSVSTLTIQRTQQEDSAVYLCASRRLAGAATDTQYFGPGTRLTVL.

This clonotype was seen repeatedly, ten times or more. V is TRBV10-3 and J is TRBJ1-2, with D tentatively TRBD1 (5 bases). V shed 6 bases and J shed 1 base, with 15 bases lying between them. There are 15 residues in the CDR3. Germline V CDR1 and CDR2: ENHRY, SYGVKD. CDR3 nucleotide sequence: TGTGCCATCAGCCCGCCCCGGGGGGTTAACTATGGCTACACCTTC. This translates into CAISPPRGVNYGYTF.

V gene TRBV9 combines with J gene TRBJ1-6; D uncertain. The germline V gene has CDR1 SGDLS and CDR2 YYNGEE. The CDR3 has 13 amino acids. V dropped 5 bases and J dropped 8 bases, with 11 bases sitting between them. CDR3 protein: CASSIDQDSPLHF. The CDR3, as DNA: TGTGCCAGCAGTATCGATCAAGATTCACCCCTCCACTTT.

The J gene is TRBJ2-5, the V gene TRBV4-3; no firm D call. Trimming took 2 bases from V and 5 from J, leaving 15 bases between them. The CDR3 is made up of 15 amino acids. Per germline, CDR1 LGHNA and CDR2 YSLEER. The CDR3 is CASSQTRHRVETQYF. In DNA form, the CDR3 reads TGCGCCAGCAGCCAAACTCGACATCGCGTTGAGACCCAGTACTTC.

This clonotype was seen a handful of times. The rearrangement joins TRBV5-1 to TRBJ2-3; 12 nucleotides line up with TRBD2. V lost 3 bases, J lost 1 base, and 12 bases stayed unmatched. The CDR3 contains 19 residues. Germline V gene lookup returns CDR1 SGHRS and CDR2 YFSETQ. CDR3 loop: CASSWAPGLAGRGTDTQYF. The CDR3 DNA follows: TGCGCCAGCAGCTGGGCCCCGGGACTAGCGGGTCGCGGCACAGATACGCAGTATTTT.

This clonotype was found many times. The chain has TRBV3-1 and TRBJ1-1; D ambiguous. This CDR3 spans 16 amino acids. The V gene's germline CDR1 is LGHDT and CDR2 YNNKEL (reference sequence). V lost 4 bases and J lost 4, with 19 bases in between. As DNA, the CDR3 is TGTGCCAGCAGCCCCCCCCTTCGGGCCCGGGGCACTGAAGCTTTCTTT. It translates to CASSPPLRARGTEAFF.

The rearrangement links TRBV5-1 to TRBJ2-3; 9 bases are a match to TRBD1. The V gene's germline CDR1 is SGHRS and CDR2 YFSETQ. The V and J ends lost 0 bases and 6 bases, in that order; junction bases with no gene match: 8. The CDR3 loop spans 16 amino acids. The chain's CDR3 is CASSLVPTGGEDTQYF. CDR3 DNA sequence: TGCGCCAGCAGCTTGGTCCCGACAGGGGGTGAGGATACGCAGTATTTT.

This clonotype was detected only a few times. The CDR3 DNA sequence: TGTGCCAGTAGTGTTTTTTTGGGGGTTTCAAATGGCTACACCTTC. Encoded protein: CASSVFLGVSNGYTF. The rearrangement links TRBV19 to TRBJ1-2; TRBD1 is a possible D gene (5 bases). The CDR3 is made up of 15 amino acids. Germline assignment: CDR1 LNHDA and CDR2 SQIVND (reference sequence). V dropped 5 bases and J dropped 6 bases, with 19 bases sitting between them.

The gene calls are TRBV7-6 and TRBJ1-1; TRBD1 matches at 8 bases. CDR1 and CDR2 (germline): SGHVS, FNYEAQ. The V gene end was trimmed by 5 bases and the J gene end by 7 bases; junction bases not matched to a gene: 15. The CDR3 extends over 16 amino acids. The CDR3 loop is CASSLGARTGSIEAFF. The CDR3 nucleotides read TGTGCCAGCAGCCTGGGTGCCAGGACAGGGTCTATTGAAGCTTTCTTT.

This clonotype was picked up a small number of times. The rearrangement links TRBV5-1 to TRBJ1-1; D perhaps matches TRBD1 (5 bases). The V gene's germline CDR1 is SGHRS and CDR2 YFSETQ. This CDR3 region has 15 residues. V dropped 1 base and J dropped 1 base, with 11 bases sitting between them. The CDR3 DNA reads TGCGCCAGCAGCTTGCGAAATACAGGGAACACTGAAGCTTTCTTT. Amino acid sequence: CASSLRNTGNTEAFF.

The rearrangement links TRBV7-3 to TRBJ1-1, with a possible D match to TRBD1 (6 bases). Per germline, CDR1 SGHTA and CDR2 FQGTGA. The CDR3 consists of 12 residues. The V gene lost 4 bases and the J gene lost 7 bases, with 10 bases spanning the gap. The CDR3 DNA follows: TGTGCCAGCAGCTGGGACACAGGTGAAGCTTTCTTT. Protein: CASSWDTGEAFF.

On this clonotype: One junction end disagrees with the germline gene, perhaps due to a read error. This chain joins TRBV11-2 and TRBJ2-3; D may be TRBD2 (6 bases). This CDR3 is 14 amino acids long. CDR1 SGHAT and CDR2 FQNNGV come from the germline V gene. CDR3 sequence: CASSRRVTAGFLDF. Here the CDR3 DNA reads TGTGCCAGCAGTCGGCGGGTTACGGCGGGGTTTCTAGATTTT.

This clonotype has a handful of counts. The chain combines TRBV11-2 with TRBJ1-5, with D unresolved. The CDR3 consists of 13 residues. CDR1 is SGHAT, CDR2 FQNNGV, per germline. V gave up 3 bases and J gave up 6 bases, with 9 bases separating them. The CDR3 sequence is CASSLSVSQPQHF. The CDR3 region has the DNA TGTGCCAGCAGCTTGTCAGTCAGTCAGCCCCAGCATTTT.

With respect to this clonotype: An end of the junction differs from the germline gene, which may be a read error. The chain employs TRBV6-5 and TRBJ1-1; D not certain. CDR3 length: 13 residues. The germline CDR1 and CDR2 sequences are MNHEY and SVGAGI. The CDR3 bases are TGTGCCAGCAGTTACCCACTCGGCTCTGAAGCTTGCTTT. Amino acid sequence: CASSYPLGSEACF.

This rearrangement joins TRBV7-3 to TRBJ2-3; the D gene could be TRBD1 or TRBD2 (5 bases each). CDR3 size: 14 residues. In germline, CDR1 is SGHTA, CDR2 FQGTGA. Trimming removed 4 bases at V and 4 bases at J, with 12 bases between. This CDR3 reads CASSSLGRADTQYF. The CDR3 DNA is TGTGCCAGCAGCTCCTTGGGGCGGGCAGATACGCAGTATTTT. Supplemented by reference TRBV7-3 and TRBJ2-3, the full variable domain reads GAGVSQTPSNKVTEKGKYVELRCDPISGHTALYWYRQSLGQGPEFLIYFQGTGAADDSGLPNDRFFAVRPEGSVSTLKIQRTERGDSAVYLCASSSLGRADTQYFGPGTRLTVL.

In its sample, this clonotype was seen a few times. The chain combines TRBV16 with TRBJ1-1, with D maybe TRBD1 (5 bases). V was cut by 1 base and J by 0 bases, with 9 bases left in between. Germline values: CDR1 KGHSY, CDR2 FQNENV. The CDR3 contains 15 residues. The CDR3 coding sequence is TGTGCCAGCAGCCAATATCAGGGTCTGAACACTGAAGCTTTCTTT. It codes for CASSQYQGLNTEAFF.

This clonotype was detected a few times. This chain connects TRBV5-4 to TRBJ2-1, with 10 positions matching TRBD2. The CDR3 loop spans 16 amino acids. V trimming: 3 bases; J trimming: 9 bases; junction bases outside the gene matches: 12. Germline V lookup: CDR1 SGHNT, CDR2 YYREEE (reference sequence). CDR3 amino acids: CASSWGGAGGLGEQFF. The DNA of the CDR3 is TGTGCCAGCAGCTGGGGAGGAGCGGGGGGGCTAGGTGAGCAGTTCTTC.

The rearrangement uses TRBV2 and TRBJ2-3; unclear D gene. The CDR3 length is 12 residues. Trimming left V 7 bases short and J 3 bases short, with 8 bases between. Per germline, CDR1 SNHLY and CDR2 FYNNEI. CDR3 sequence: CASKEGTDTQYF. CDR3 coding DNA: TGTGCCAGCAAGGAAGGGACAGATACGCAGTATTTT.